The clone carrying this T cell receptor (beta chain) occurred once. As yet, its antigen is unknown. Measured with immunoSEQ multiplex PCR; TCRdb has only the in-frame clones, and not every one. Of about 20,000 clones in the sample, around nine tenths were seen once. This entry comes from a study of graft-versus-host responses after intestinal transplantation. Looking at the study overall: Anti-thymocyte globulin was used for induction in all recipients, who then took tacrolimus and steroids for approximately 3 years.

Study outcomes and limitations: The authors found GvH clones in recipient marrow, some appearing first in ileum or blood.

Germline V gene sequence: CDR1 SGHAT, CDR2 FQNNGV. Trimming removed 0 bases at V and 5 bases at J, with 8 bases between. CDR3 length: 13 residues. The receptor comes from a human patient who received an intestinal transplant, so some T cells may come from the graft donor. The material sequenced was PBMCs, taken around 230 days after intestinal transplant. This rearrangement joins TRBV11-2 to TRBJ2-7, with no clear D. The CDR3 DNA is TGTGCCAGCAGCTTAGAGGATCATGACGAGCAGTACTTC. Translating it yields CASSLEDHDEQYF.